These T cell receptor beta chains were read from a single sample in a study of blood T cells in healthy people across ages. Using its own MiXCR run on the 5' RACE reads, TCRdb lists one record per CDR3 protein. The sample consists of about 1.5 million distinct CDR3 sequences, roughly 43% of them appearing once. What was sequenced was blood. The receptors derive from a woman aged 18-35 years in good health. CDR3s include the opening cysteine and the closing phenylalanine or tryptophan. The D gene is left open where the match is weak. Size values are once, few and many counts, or a class for expanded clones, and some rows have none.

D gene	clone size	J gene	V gene	CDR3 DNA	CDR3 protein
.	.	TRBJ1-1	TRBV10-2	TGCGCCAGCAGTGAGCAGGAAATGGCTTTCTTT	CASSEQEMAFF
TRBD2	.	TRBJ2-3	TRBV7-9	TGTGCCAGCAGCTTCGGGACTAGCGGGGGGTGGAGCACAGATACGCAGTATTTT	CASSFGTSGGWSTDTQYF
TRBD2	few	TRBJ2-7	TRBV11-2	TGTGCCAGCAGCTTAGTGAGGACTAGCGGGCGGTTACCTTCCTACGAGCAGTACTTC	CASSLVRTSGRLPSYEQYF
.	few	TRBJ2-1	TRBV4-1	TGCGCCAGCAGCCAAGAGGGTGTCAGATCCTACAATGAGCAGTTCTTC	CASSQEGVRSYNEQFF
.	once	TRBJ2-3	TRBV6-5	TGTGCCAGCAGCCCTCAAGGCGGGGTCGTTGATACGCAGTATTTT	CASSPQGGVVDTQYF
.	.	TRBJ1-2	TRBV7-2	TGTGCCAGCAGCTTCGGGCAGGGTCTTGGCTACACCTTC	CASSFGQGLGYTF
TRBD2	.	TRBJ2-1	TRBV4-2	TGTGCCAGCAGCCAAGTGGTGGCGGGAGGGCCCAATGAGCAGTTCTTC	CASSQVVAGGPNEQFF
.	.	TRBJ2-1	TRBV29-1	TGCAGCGTTGAGGCCGGGAGCTCCTACAATGAGCAGTTCTTC	CSVEAGSSYNEQFF
TRBD2	few	TRBJ2-3	TRBV7-9	TGTGCCAGCAGCCGGCTCAGACTAGCGGACACAGATACGCAGTATTTT	CASSRLRLADTDTQYF
TRBD1	.	TRBJ2-3	TRBV7-9	TGTGCCAGCAGCACGGACAGGGGGAGAAGGGATACGCAGTATTTT	CASSTDRGRRDTQYF
.	.	TRBJ1-4	TRBV20-1	TGCAGTGCTAGAGAAGAGGGGGGGCATGAAAAACTGTTTTTT	CSAREEGGHEKLFF
.	.	TRBJ2-5	TRBV7-3	TGTGCCAGCAGCTTAAATACGGGAGAGCAAGAGGCCCAGTACTTC	CASSLNTGEQEAQYF
.	.	TRBJ2-7	TRBV20-1	TGCAGTGCCAGGCGGGACCTTTACGAGCAGTACTTC	CSARRDLYEQYF
TRBD2	many	TRBJ2-1	TRBV12-3/TRBV12-4	TGTGCCAGCAGTTTTGTAGGTCTAGCGGAGTACAATGAGCAGTTCTTC	CASSFVGLAEYNEQFF
.	.	TRBJ1-6	TRBV6-2/TRBV6-3	TGTGCCAGCAGTTCCGGGGACTATAATTCACCCCTCCACTTT	CASSSGDYNSPLHF
.	.	TRBJ2-7	TRBV12-3/TRBV12-4	TGTGCCAGCAGTTTCGTCCCTTACGAGCAGTACTTC	CASSFVPYEQYF
.	.	TRBJ2-7	TRBV12-3/TRBV12-4	TGTGCCAGCAGCTCCTCAGGCGAGCAGTACTTC	CASSSSGEQYF
.	.	TRBJ2-5	TRBV28	TGTGCCAGCAGTGACCGCGGATACAATGAGCAGTACTTC	CASSDRGYNEQYF
.	few	TRBJ1-2	TRBV6-2/TRBV6-3	TGTGCCAGCAGTTACCCCGAGGGGTATTATGGCTACACCTTC	CASSYPEGYYGYTF
.	.	TRBJ2-7	TRBV11-1	TGTGCCAGCAGTGATTATGGGGCCTCCTACGAGCAGTACTTC	CASSDYGASYEQYF
TRBD1	.	TRBJ1-2	TRBV27	TGTGCCAGCAGCCTCATACAGGGGGCGCTAGGTGGCTACACCTTC	CASSLIQGALGGYTF
.	once	TRBJ1-6	TRBV27	TGTGCCAGCAGTTTGGGTTGGGGGGCAATAGCTAATTCACCCCTCCACTTT	CASSLGWGAIANSPLHF
.	.	TRBJ1-3	TRBV5-1	TGCGCCAGCAGCTCCGAGCAAGGGCCCGGCTCTGGAAACACCATATATTTT	CASSSEQGPGSGNTIYF
TRBD2	few	TRBJ2-1	TRBV7-3	TGTGCCAGCAGCTCCAGCGGGGGTCAGTTCTTC	CASSSSGGQFF
TRBD2	.	TRBJ2-7	TRBV20-1	TGCAGTGCTAGAGCCCTGATCCTAGCGGGGTACGAGCAGTACTTC	CSARALILAGYEQYF
.	.	TRBJ2-1	TRBV20-1	TGCAGTGATCGGCCTATAGCGGGACAGAGCTCCTACAATGAGCAGTTCTTC	CSDRPIAGQSSYNEQFF
.	.	TRBJ2-5	TRBV20-1	TGCAGTGCTAGAGGACTACCACAAGAGACCCAGTACTTC	CSARGLPQETQYF
.	few	TRBJ2-1	TRBV7-2	TGTGCCAGCAGCTTAAACGGTGTTAGCGGTTACAATGAGCAGTTCTTC	CASSLNGVSGYNEQFF
TRBD1	few	TRBJ2-3	TRBV20-1	TGCAGTGCTAGAGCCCGCAGGGGGCTTGGAGATACGCAGTATTTT	CSARARRGLGDTQYF
.	.	TRBJ2-4	TRBV12-3/TRBV12-4	TGTGCCAGCAGTTCAAGACAGCGGATAGCCAAAAACATTCAGTACTTC	CASSSRQRIAKNIQYF
.	.	TRBJ1-2	TRBV7-2	TGTGCCAGCACCCTCAGCGGGCTAAACTATGGCTACACCTTC	CASTLSGLNYGYTF
.	few	TRBJ2-7	TRBV20-1	TGCAGTGCTTCAACAGGGATCCACGAGCAGTACTTC	CSASTGIHEQYF
.	.	TRBJ2-7	TRBV7-2	TGTGCCAGCAGCTTTCCGGGTCTCCGTCACGAGCAGTACTTC	CASSFPGLRHEQYF
.	.	TRBJ1-2	TRBV12-3/TRBV12-4	TGTGCCAGCAGTTTAGCTGGGGGATCGGTCACTGGCTACACCTTC	CASSLAGGSVTGYTF
.	.	TRBJ2-5	TRBV20-1	TGCAGTGCGGGAGGGTGGCAGGGGGGCCACGTACAAGATGAGCAGTACTTC	CSAGGWQGGHVQDEQYF
TRBD1	few	TRBJ2-1	TRBV4-3	TGCGCCAGCAGCCAGGGGACAGGGGGACGGTATGAGCAGTTCTTC	CASSQGTGGRYEQFF
.	.	TRBJ2-7	TRBV5-1	TGCGCCAGCAGCGGGCGAAGCGGGGACAATGAGCAGTACTTC	CASSGRSGDNEQYF
TRBD1	.	TRBJ1-2	TRBV25-1	TGTGCCAGCAGTCAGACAGGGACAGTGAAAGGCTACACCTTC	CASSQTGTVKGYTF
TRBD1	few	TRBJ1-2	TRBV20-1	TGCAGTGCTCTCCGGGACAGGGGGCGAGACTATGGCTACACCTTC	CSALRDRGRDYGYTF
.	.	TRBJ2-1	TRBV6-4	TGTGCCAGCAGTGAGGGTAGCGGACCCTACAATGAGCAGTTCTTC	CASSEGSGPYNEQFF
.	.	TRBJ2-2	TRBV5-1	TGCGCCAGCAGCCGGGACATCGAGAACACCGGGGAGCTGTTTTTT	CASSRDIENTGELFF
.	few	TRBJ2-7	TRBV20-1	TGCAGTGCTAGAAGTTTCCTGGCCTACGAGCAGTACTTC	CSARSFLAYEQYF
TRBD1	few	TRBJ1-5	TRBV2	TGTGCCAGCAGCCAGAGACAGGGCTTTGAGCCCCAGCATTTT	CASSQRQGFEPQHF
.	.	TRBJ1-2	TRBV7-9	TGTGCCAGCAGCCCCCGGGCTGGGGACTTTGGCTACACCTTC	CASSPRAGDFGYTF
.	few	TRBJ2-4	TRBV11-2	TGTGCCAGCAGCTTACTCAGAGATTTCGGTGAGCAGTACTTC	CASSLLRDFGEQYF